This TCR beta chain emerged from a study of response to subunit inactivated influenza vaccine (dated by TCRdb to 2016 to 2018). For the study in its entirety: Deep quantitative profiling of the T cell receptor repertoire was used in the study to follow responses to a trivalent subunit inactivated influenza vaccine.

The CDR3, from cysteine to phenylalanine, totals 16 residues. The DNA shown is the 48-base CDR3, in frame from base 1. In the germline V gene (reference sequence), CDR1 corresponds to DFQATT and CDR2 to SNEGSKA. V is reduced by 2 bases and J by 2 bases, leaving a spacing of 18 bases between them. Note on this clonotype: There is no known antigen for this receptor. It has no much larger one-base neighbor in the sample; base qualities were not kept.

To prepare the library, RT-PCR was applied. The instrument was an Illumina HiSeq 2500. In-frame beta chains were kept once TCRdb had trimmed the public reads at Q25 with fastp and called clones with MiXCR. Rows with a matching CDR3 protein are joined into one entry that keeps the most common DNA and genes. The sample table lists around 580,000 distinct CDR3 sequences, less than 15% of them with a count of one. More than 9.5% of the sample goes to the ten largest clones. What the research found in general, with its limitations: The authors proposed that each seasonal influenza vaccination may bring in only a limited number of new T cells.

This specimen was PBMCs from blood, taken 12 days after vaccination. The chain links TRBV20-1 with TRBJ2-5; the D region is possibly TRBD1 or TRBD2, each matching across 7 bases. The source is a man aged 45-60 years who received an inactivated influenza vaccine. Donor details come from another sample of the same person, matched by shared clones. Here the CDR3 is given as CSARKFRGGRQETQYF. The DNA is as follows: TGCAGTGCTAGAAAATTCAGGGGGGGTCGACAAGAGACCCAGTACTTC.